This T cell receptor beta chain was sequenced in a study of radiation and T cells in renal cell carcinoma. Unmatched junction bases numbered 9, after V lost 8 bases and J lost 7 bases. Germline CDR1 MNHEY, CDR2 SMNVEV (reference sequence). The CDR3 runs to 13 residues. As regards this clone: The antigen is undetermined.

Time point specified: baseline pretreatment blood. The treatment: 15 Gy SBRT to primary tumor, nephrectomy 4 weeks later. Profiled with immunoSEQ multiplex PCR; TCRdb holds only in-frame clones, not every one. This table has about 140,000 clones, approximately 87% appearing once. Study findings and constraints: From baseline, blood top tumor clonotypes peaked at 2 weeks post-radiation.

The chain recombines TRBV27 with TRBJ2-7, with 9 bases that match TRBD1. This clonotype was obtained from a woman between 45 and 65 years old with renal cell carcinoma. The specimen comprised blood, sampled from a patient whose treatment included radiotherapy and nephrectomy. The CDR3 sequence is CASRDRVLREQYF. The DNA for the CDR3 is TGTGCCAGCCGGGACAGGGTCTTACGAGAGCAGTACTTC.